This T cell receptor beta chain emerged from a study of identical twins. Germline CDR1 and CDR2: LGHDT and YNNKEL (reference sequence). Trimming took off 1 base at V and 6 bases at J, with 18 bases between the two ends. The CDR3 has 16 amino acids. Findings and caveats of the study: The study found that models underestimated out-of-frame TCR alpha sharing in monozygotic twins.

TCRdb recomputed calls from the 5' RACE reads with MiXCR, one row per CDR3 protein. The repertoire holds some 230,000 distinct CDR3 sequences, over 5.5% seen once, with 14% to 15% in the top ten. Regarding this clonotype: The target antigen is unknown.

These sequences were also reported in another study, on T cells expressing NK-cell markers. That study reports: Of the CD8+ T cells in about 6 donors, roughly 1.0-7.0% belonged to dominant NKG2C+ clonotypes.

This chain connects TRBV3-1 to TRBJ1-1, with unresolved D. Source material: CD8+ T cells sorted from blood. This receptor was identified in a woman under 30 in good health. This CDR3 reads CASSQVRGQIVPEAFF. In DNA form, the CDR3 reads TGTGCCAGCAGCCAAGTTCGGGGTCAAATCGTCCCTGAAGCTTTCTTT.